A single sample is the source of the 32 T cell receptor beta chains below, sequenced in a study of T cells after yellow fever vaccination. TCRdb re-called the 5' RACE reads through MiXCR, storing one row per CDR3 protein. This table has a few hundred thousand distinct CDR3 sequences, under 25% appearing once. The input for sequencing was PBMCs, taken 15 days after the yellow fever booster vaccination. Receptors were obtained from a man aged 25 to 40 who received the YFV17D yellow fever vaccine.

The chain is built from TRBV12-3 or TRBV12-4 and TRBJ2-1; 12 bases agree with TRBD2. This CDR3 comprises 14 residues. V was pared by 6 bases and J by 9 bases, with 6 bases of the junction left unmatched. CDR3 protein: CASSLAGGILEQFF. In DNA, the CDR3 is TGTGCCAGCAGCCTAGCGGGAGGGATACTTGAGCAGTTCTTC.

The chain joins TRBV20-1 to TRBJ2-5; D gene ambiguous. The V and J ends lost 1 base and 5 bases respectively, with 14 bases between them. CDR3 size: 14 residues. CDR1 and CDR2 (germline): DFQATT, SNEGSKA (reference sequence). The CDR3, as DNA: TGCAGTGCTAGAGCTTCTAGGGTTGGGGAGACCCAGTACTTC. Encoded protein: CSARASRVGETQYF.

In its sample, this clonotype was seen a few times. The rearrangement links TRBV5-6 to TRBJ2-1; D is possibly TRBD1 (6 bases). The V end lost 3 bases, the J end lost 7 bases, and 11 bases lay between the germline ends. There are 13 residues in the CDR3. From germline, CDR1 is SGHDT and CDR2 YYEEEE. CDR3 in DNA: TGTGCCAGCAGCTGGGGGACATCGAATGAGCAGTTCTTC. It yields the protein CASSWGTSNEQFF.

The chain recombines TRBV12-3 or TRBV12-4 with TRBJ2-7; 8 bases are shared with TRBD2. CDR3 size: 17 residues. Trimming cost V 3 bases and J 0 bases; bases outside gene matches: 10. The CDR3 nucleotides read TGTGCCAGCAGTTTTGGGATGAGGGGGACTAGCTCCTACGAGCAGTACTTC. It yields the protein CASSFGMRGTSSYEQYF.

V gene TRBV20-1 combines with J gene TRBJ2-7; D is perhaps TRBD1 (6 bases). Per germline, CDR1 DFQATT and CDR2 SNEGSKA (reference sequence). V was clipped by 4 bases and J by 4 bases, with 11 bases between them. CDR3 size: 12 residues. DNA for the CDR3: TGCAGTGCTATCCAAGGGGGATACGAGCAGTACTTC. Its protein product is CSAIQGGYEQYF.

This clonotype came up a few times. This CDR3 is CASSPPLGQSKNIQYF. The CDR3 DNA reads as TGTGCCAGCTCACCACCGTTGGGACAGTCCAAAAACATTCAGTACTTC. The chain recombines TRBV18 with TRBJ2-4, with 7 bases aligning to TRBD1. Losses at the gene ends were 0 bases for V and 2 bases for J; bases not matched to a gene: 4. The CDR3 loop spans 16 amino acids. Germline assignment: CDR1 KGHSH and CDR2 LQKENI.

With respect to this clonotype: Germline is not matched at one junction end, which may reflect a read error. CDR3 amino acids: CASTLAGEQGTQYF. The DNA of the CDR3 is TGTGCCAGCACCTTAGCGGGAGAGCAGGGGACGCAGTATTTT. The genes are TRBV7-9 and TRBJ2-3, with TRBD2 matching over 9 bases. The CDR3 sequence is 14 residues long. Germline values: CDR1 SEHNR, CDR2 FQNEAQ (reference sequence).

This clonotype was detected a few times. The chain links TRBV7-2 to TRBJ2-4; D possibly matches TRBD1 or TRBD2 (5 bases each). V lost 5 bases, J lost 4 bases, and 12 bases lay in between. CDR1 is SGHTA and CDR2 is FQGNSA in the germline V gene. This CDR3 has 14 amino acids. CDR3 region: CASSPGAVKNIQYF. For the CDR3, the DNA is TGTGCCAGCAGCCCCGGGGCAGTAAAAAACATTCAGTACTTC.

V gene TRBV4-2 combines with J gene TRBJ2-5; 10 bases fit TRBD2. The junction had 6 bases not matched to a gene; V was cut back by 3 bases and J by 5 bases. Germline CDR1 and CDR2: LGHNA and YNFKEQ. There are 15 residues in the CDR3. CDR3 protein: CASSQGTSDGETQYF. The CDR3, as DNA: TGTGCCAGCAGCCAGGGGACTAGCGACGGCGAGACCCAGTACTTC.

V gene TRBV2 combines with J gene TRBJ2-7; perhaps TRBD1 as D (5 bases). The germline V gene has CDR1 SNHLY and CDR2 FYNNEI. This CDR3 is built from 14 residues. The V end was cut by 4 bases, the J end by 4 bases, with 14 bases between. The DNA of the CDR3 is TGTGCCAGCAGTGTGGAAGGGGCCAGTTACGAGCAGTACTTC. Translating it yields CASSVEGASYEQYF.

V usage is TRBV14 and J usage is TRBJ2-5; 9 nucleotides match TRBD2. J lost 3 bases, V lost 4 bases, and 9 bases had no gene match. The CDR3 runs to 16 residues. Germline V lookup: CDR1 SGHDN, CDR2 FVKESK. The CDR3 protein is CASSPRTSVGKETQYF. For the CDR3, the DNA is TGTGCCAGCAGCCCCAGGACTAGCGTGGGGAAAGAGACCCAGTACTTC.

This clonotype was observed a single time. The CDR3 bases are TGCAGCGTTGAGGAGAACAGCTCTGGGGCCAACGTCCTGACTTTC. Its protein product is CSVEENSSGANVLTF. The chain couples TRBV29-1 to TRBJ2-6; no reliable D call. In germline, CDR1 is SQVTM, CDR2 ANQGSEA. This CDR3 comprises 15 residues. Trimming took 3 bases from V and 0 from J, leaving 9 bases between them. Filled out from reference TRBV29-1 and TRBJ2-6, the complete variable domain reads SAVISQKPSRDICQRGTSLTIQCQVDSQVTMMFWYRQQPGQSLTLIATANQGSEATYESGFVIDKFPISRPNLTFSTLTVSNMSPEDSSIYLCSVEENSSGANVLTFGAGSRLTVL.

This chain connects TRBV13 to TRBJ2-7, with D perhaps being TRBD1 or TRBD2 (5 bases each). Germline V gene sequence: CDR1 PRHDT, CDR2 FYEKMQ (reference sequence). This CDR3 is 15 amino acids long. With 1 base removed from V and 0 bases from J, the gap between germline ends came to 10 bases. The CDR3 protein is CASSLVGRASYEQYF. The CDR3, as DNA: TGTGCCAGCAGCTTAGTGGGACGGGCCTCCTACGAGCAGTACTTC.

This clonotype was seen only a few times. The chain uses TRBV20-1 and TRBJ2-3, with D unclear. The CDR3 contains 14 residues. The V gene's germline CDR1 is DFQATT and CDR2 SNEGSKA (reference sequence). Trimming pared 6 bases from V and 0 bases from J, leaving 13 bases between. As DNA, the CDR3 is TGCAGTGCCACCACCCCTAGGAGCACAGATACGCAGTATTTT. The encoded protein is CSATTPRSTDTQYF.

The V gene is TRBV18, the J gene TRBJ2-7; no firm D call. The CDR3 has 13 amino acids. CDR1 and CDR2 from the germline V gene are KGHSH and LQKENI. V lost 6 bases and J lost 9, with 18 bases in between. The CDR3 is CASSLKERTGQYF. CDR3 bases: TGTGCCAGCTCCCTAAAAGAGAGGACGGGGCAGTACTTC. The full variable domain, with the rest looked up from reference TRBV18 and TRBJ2-7, is NAGVMQNPRHLVRRRGQEARLRCSPMKGHSHVYWYRQLPEEGLKFMVYLQKENIIDESGMPKERFSAEFPKEGPSILRIQQVVRGDSAAYFCASSLKERTGQYFGPGTRLTVT.

The rearrangement links TRBV5-1 to TRBJ2-1; D call uncertain. This CDR3 has 13 amino acids. Deletions cut 0 bases from V and 8 bases from J, with 9 bases between. Germline V gives CDR1 SGHRS, CDR2 YFSETQ. CDR3 sequence (DNA): TGCGCCAGCAGCTTGGATACTTTTGATGAGCAGTTCTTC. Encoded protein: CASSLDTFDEQFF.

J is TRBJ1-2 and V is TRBV7-3; D call uncertain. Germline CDR1 is SGHTA and CDR2 is FQGTGA. The CDR3 contains 15 residues. The ends were cut back, 2 bases at V and 8 bases at J, with 18 bases in the middle. CDR3 region: CASSLSSGRSDGYTF. The CDR3 bases are TGTGCCAGCAGCTTATCTTCAGGAAGGTCGGACGGCTACACCTTC.

This clonotype showed up just a few times. One end of the junction does not line up with germline, which may come from a read error. The V call is TRBV7-7, the J call TRBJ2-2, with D uncertain. The CDR3 spans 15 residues. The germline V gene encodes CDR1 SSHAT and CDR2 FNYEAQ (reference sequence). The CDR3 bases are TGTGCTAGCAGCCCCACCCTATCCCGGTTCGGGGAGCTGTTTTTT. Translating it yields CASSPTLSRFGELFF.

This clonotype was counted a few times. This rearrangement joins TRBV9 to TRBJ2-3; D not certain. The V end was cut by 4 bases, the J end by 7 bases, with 13 bases between. The CDR3 totals 13 residues. Germline loops: CDR1 SGDLS, CDR2 YYNGEE. The CDR3 sequence: CASSPYGKNTQYF. The CDR3 nucleotides are TGTGCCAGCAGCCCGTATGGGAAGAATACGCAGTATTTT.

The chain couples TRBV7-2 to TRBJ1-2, with 8 bases aligning to TRBD1. The CDR3 covers 15 residues. In germline, CDR1 is SGHTA, CDR2 FQGNSA. V trimming: 6 bases; J trimming: 2 bases; junction bases outside the gene matches: 8. CDR3 coding DNA: TGTGCCAGCAGACAAATCAGGACAGGGAACTATGGCTACACCTTC. Its translation: CASRQIRTGNYGYTF. Together with reference TRBV7-2 and TRBJ1-2, the CDR3 gives the full variable domain: GAGVSQSPSNKVTEKGKDVELRCDPISGHTALYWYRQSLGQGLEFLIYFQGNSAPDKSGLPSDRFSAERTGGSVSTLTIQRTQQEDSAVYLCASRQIRTGNYGYTFGSGTRLTVV.

This clonotype was detected ten times or more. J is TRBJ2-1 and V is TRBV20-1; D is unresolved. Germline CDR1 DFQATT, CDR2 SNEGSKA (reference sequence). The CDR3 has 12 residues. V was clipped by 6 bases and J by 4 bases, with 10 bases between them. The CDR3 spells CSALGPYNEQFF. The DNA of the CDR3 is TGCAGTGCCCTAGGCCCATACAATGAGCAGTTCTTC.

This clonotype was observed at least ten times. V gene TRBV20-1 combines with J gene TRBJ2-7, with 14 bases identical to TRBD2. This CDR3 comprises 13 residues. Per the germline V gene, CDR1 is DFQATT and CDR2 is SNEGSKA (reference sequence). V shed 5 bases, J shed 5 bases, and the junction held 2 bases outside the gene matches. As DNA, the CDR3 is TGCAGTGCTCCGACTAGCGGGGGGGACGAGCAGTACTTC. Translated, it gives CSAPTSGGDEQYF.

V usage is TRBV10-3 and J usage is TRBJ2-3; 8 nucleotides agree with TRBD2. J was trimmed by 4 bases and V by 5 bases; bases with no gene match: 5. The CDR3 totals 14 residues. Germline CDR1 and CDR2: ENHRY and SYGVKD. The CDR3 reads CAISSGGSADTQYF. DNA for the CDR3: TGTGCCATCAGTAGCGGGGGATCCGCAGATACGCAGTATTTT.

The chain combines TRBV20-1 with TRBJ2-7; the match to TRBD2 covers 8 bases. V shed 1 base, J shed 6 bases, and the junction held 8 bases outside the gene matches. The CDR3 consists of 14 residues. Germline loops: CDR1 DFQATT, CDR2 SNEGSKA (reference sequence). The CDR3 coding sequence is TGCAGTGCTAGAGTGGTCGGGGGGGCTATCGAGCAGTACTTC. Its protein is CSARVVGGAIEQYF.

V gene TRBV9 combines with J gene TRBJ2-7; TRBD2 matches 10 bases. Germline V gene lookup returns CDR1 SGDLS and CDR2 YYNGEE. V shed 3 bases, J shed 3 bases, and the junction held 6 bases outside the gene matches. The CDR3 has 15 residues. CDR3 nucleotides: TGTGCCAGCAGCGGACCATCTAGCGGGAGCTACGAGCAGTACTTC. Translation gives CASSGPSSGSYEQYF.

DNA of the CDR3: TGCAGTGCTTCCCGGGTCCCTGACCGGGTGCAGTACTTC. Translated, it gives CSASRVPDRVQYF. V gene TRBV20-1 combines with J gene TRBJ2-7; no clear D. The CDR3 runs 13 residues. With 5 bases removed from V and 9 bases from J, the gap between germline ends came to 20 bases. Per the germline V gene, CDR1 is DFQATT and CDR2 is SNEGSKA (reference sequence).

The gene calls are TRBV29-1 and TRBJ2-7, with unresolved D. Germline CDR1 SQVTM, CDR2 ANQGSEA. Trimming removed 7 bases from V and 2 bases from J, with 12 bases in between. This CDR3 region has 12 residues. CDR3 DNA sequence: TGCAGCGCCTGGATGATACCCTACGAGCAGTACTTC. Amino acids: CSAWMIPYEQYF.

The chain recombines TRBV11-2 with TRBJ2-3, with TRBD2 matching 10 bases. The V and J ends lost 2 bases and 1 base, in that order; junction bases with no gene match: 9. Per the germline V gene, CDR1 is SGHAT and CDR2 is FQNNGV. The CDR3 extends over 18 amino acids. The CDR3 DNA follows: TGTGCCAGCAGCTTAATATCCCTAGCGGGAGCACGCACAGATACGCAGTATTTT. This translates into CASSLISLAGARTDTQYF.

This clonotype was counted only a few times. V usage is TRBV5-1 and J usage is TRBJ2-7; tentative D call: TRBD1 (6 bases). V gave up 4 bases and J gave up 3 bases, with 17 bases separating them. This CDR3 is 15 amino acids long. Germline V lookup: CDR1 SGHRS, CDR2 YFSETQ. The CDR3 spells CASSLDSPANYEQYF. As DNA, the CDR3 is TGCGCCAGCAGCCTGGACAGCCCGGCCAACTACGAGCAGTACTTC.

This clonotype was picked up a small number of times. The chain is built from TRBV20-1 and TRBJ2-3; 9 bases are shared with TRBD2. The V gene's germline CDR1 is DFQATT and CDR2 SNEGSKA (reference sequence). This CDR3 comprises 16 residues. Trimming at V came to 5 bases and at J to 5 bases, leaving 14 bases not matched to a gene. The CDR3 protein is CSALPLTSGRRDTQYF. The CDR3 DNA sequence: TGCAGTGCTCTACCACTGACTAGCGGCCGGAGAGATACGCAGTATTTT.

A few counts support this clonotype. J is TRBJ2-1 and V is TRBV7-9; TRBD2 matches 10 bases. This CDR3 contains 15 residues. Germline CDR1 is SEHNR and CDR2 is FQNEAQ (reference sequence). V was clipped by 5 bases and J by 5 bases; unmatched bases: 6. The DNA of the CDR3 is TGTGCCAGCAGCAAGGGGACTAGCGCCCACAATGAGCAGTTCTTC. This gives the protein CASSKGTSAHNEQFF.

This clonotype occurred a few times. The chain employs TRBV5-4 and TRBJ2-1, with 10 nucleotides matching TRBD2. Looked up from germline, CDR1 is SGHNT and CDR2 is YYREEE (reference sequence). The CDR3 has 16 residues. V was pared by 0 bases and J by 7 bases, with 7 bases of the junction left unmatched. In DNA form, the CDR3 reads TGTGCCAGCAGCTTGGCCCCAGCGGGAGGGCAGAATGAGCAGTTCTTC. Translation: CASSLAPAGGQNEQFF.